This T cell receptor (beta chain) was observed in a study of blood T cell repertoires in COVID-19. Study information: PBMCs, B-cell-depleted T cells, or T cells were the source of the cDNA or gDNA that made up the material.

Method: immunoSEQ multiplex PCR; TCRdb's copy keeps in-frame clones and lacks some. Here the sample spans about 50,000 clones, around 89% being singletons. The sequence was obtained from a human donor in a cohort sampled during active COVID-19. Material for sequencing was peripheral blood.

Here the CDR3 reads CASSLGPAAETQYF. Written as DNA, the CDR3 is TGCGCCAGCAGCCTCGGTCCCGCGGCGGAGACCCAGTACTTC. V usage is TRBV5-1 and J usage is TRBJ2-5, with D unclear. V gave up 4 bases and J gave up 5 bases, with 15 bases separating them. Germline CDR1 and CDR2: SGHRS and YFSETQ. The CDR3 covers 14 residues.